This T cell receptor (beta chain) originates from a study of blood T cells in healthy people across ages. V dropped 0 bases and J dropped 1 base, with 7 bases sitting between them. Per germline, CDR1 SGHNT and CDR2 YYREEE (reference sequence). The CDR3 runs 15 residues. Combining a sample-barcoded 5' primer with a J-beta primer mix, a second PCR ran for roughly 6 to 12 cycles. TCRdb analysed the 5' RACE reads with MiXCR anew, one entry per CDR3 protein. Seen here are approximately 810,000 distinct CDR3 sequences, more than 25% observed once, and the top ten hold around 16%. Material for sequencing was blood. The chain recombines TRBV5-4 with TRBJ2-2; D call uncertain. The origin of this receptor is a woman older than 75 in good health. This chain's CDR3 is CASSLAVVNTGELFF. Here the CDR3 DNA reads TGTGCCAGCAGCTTGGCAGTGGTGAACACCGGGGAGCTGTTTTTT.